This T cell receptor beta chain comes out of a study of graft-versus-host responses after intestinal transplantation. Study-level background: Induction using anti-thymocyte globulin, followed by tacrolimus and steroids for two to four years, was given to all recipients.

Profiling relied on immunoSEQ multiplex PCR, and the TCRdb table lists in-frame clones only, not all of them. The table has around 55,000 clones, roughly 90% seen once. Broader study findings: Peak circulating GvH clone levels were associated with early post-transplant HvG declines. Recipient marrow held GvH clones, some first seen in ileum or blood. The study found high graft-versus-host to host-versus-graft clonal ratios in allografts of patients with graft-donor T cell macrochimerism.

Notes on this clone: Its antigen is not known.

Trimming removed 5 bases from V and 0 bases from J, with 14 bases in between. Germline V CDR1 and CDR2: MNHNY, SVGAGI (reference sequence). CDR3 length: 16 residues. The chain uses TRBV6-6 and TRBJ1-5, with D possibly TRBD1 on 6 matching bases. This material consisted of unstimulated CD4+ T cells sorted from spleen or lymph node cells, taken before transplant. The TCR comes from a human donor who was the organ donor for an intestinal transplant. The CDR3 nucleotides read TGTGCCAGCAGTCTACCAGGGACATATAGCAATCAGCCCCAGCATTTT. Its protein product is CASSLPGTYSNQPQHF.